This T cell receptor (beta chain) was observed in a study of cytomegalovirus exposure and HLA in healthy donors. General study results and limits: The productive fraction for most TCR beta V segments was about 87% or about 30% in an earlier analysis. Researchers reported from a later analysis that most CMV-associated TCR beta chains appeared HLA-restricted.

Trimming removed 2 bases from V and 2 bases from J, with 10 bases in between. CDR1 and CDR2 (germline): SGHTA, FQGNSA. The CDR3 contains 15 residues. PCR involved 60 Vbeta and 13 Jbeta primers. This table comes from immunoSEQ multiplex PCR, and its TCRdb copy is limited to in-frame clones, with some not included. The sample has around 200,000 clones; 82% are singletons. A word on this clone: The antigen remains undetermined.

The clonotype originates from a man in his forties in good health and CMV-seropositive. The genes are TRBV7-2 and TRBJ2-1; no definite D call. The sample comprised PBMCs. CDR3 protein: CASSLQRNTYNEQFF. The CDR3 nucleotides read TGTGCCAGCAGCTTACAGCGTAATACCTACAATGAGCAGTTCTTC. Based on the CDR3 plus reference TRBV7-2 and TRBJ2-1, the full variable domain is GAGVSQSPSNKVTEKGKDVELRCDPISGHTALYWYRQSLGQGLEFLIYFQGNSAPDKSGLPSDRFSAERTGGSVSTLTIQRTQQEDSAVYLCASSLQRNTYNEQFFGPGTRLTVL.